This entry lists 27 T cell receptor beta chains sequenced from one sample in a study of T-cell reconstitution after alpha-beta-depleted transplantation in children (dated by TCRdb to about 2016). Library creation used PCR. TCRdb names Illumina HiSeq 2500 as the instrument used. To normalize quantification of the TCRbeta repertoire, the TCR libraries were built with molecular barcoding that relied on unique molecular identifiers. Using fastp trimming at Q25 and MiXCR clonotype assembly, TCRdb reanalyzed the public sequencing data and kept in-frame beta chains. Each entry merges the rows of one CDR3 protein and shows their most common DNA and genes. This sample is represented by over 200,000 distinct CDR3 sequences; about a tenth of them were singletons. 28% of the sample lies in the top ten. In the paper's terms, the treatment or condition label means: allogeneic hematopoietic cell transplantation with graft depleted of TCRalphabeta T cells and CD19 B cells.

The sample in question was PBMCs, obtained before TCRalphabeta/CD19-depleted stem cell transplant. The receptors derive from a child under three years old with acute myeloid leukemia, due to receive a stem cell transplant.

This clonotype was counted only a few times. The chain joins TRBV11-2 to TRBJ2-2, with D uncertain. The CDR3 covers 13 residues. Germline-derived CDR1 and CDR2 are SGHAT and FQNNGV. Trimming removed 7 bases at V and 4 bases at J, with 10 bases between. This chain's CDR3 is CASKERPTGELFF. The CDR3 nucleotides read TGTGCCAGCAAAGAGCGACCCACCGGGGAGCTGTTTTTT.

This clonotype occurred many times. The chain is built from TRBV20-1 and TRBJ1-2, with D hard to call. Per germline, CDR1 DFQATT and CDR2 SNEGSKA (reference sequence). CDR3 length: 8 amino acids. Trimming took off 6 bases at V and 6 bases at J, with 2 bases between the two ends. For the CDR3, the DNA is TGCAGTGCGGATGGCTACACCTTC. Encoded protein: CSADGYTF.

This clonotype has a count of ten or more. This chain uses TRBV30 with TRBJ1-5, with no clear D. V dropped 0 bases and J dropped 3 bases, with 9 bases sitting between them. CDR1 GTSNPN and CDR2 SVGIG come from the germline V gene (reference sequence). The CDR3 spans 14 residues. The CDR3 DNA is TGTGCCTGGAGTGTCAGCGGGGACAATCAGCCCCAGCATTTT. Amino acids: CAWSVSGDNQPQHF.

This clonotype was observed many times. This may come from a read error, since a much larger clone is one base off. This chain connects TRBV28 to TRBJ2-7; D not certain. Germline CDR1 reads MDHEN; CDR2 reads SYDVKM. The CDR3 is 12 amino acids. V shed 2 bases and J shed 2 bases, with 4 bases lying between them. The CDR3 loop is CASSLNTYEQYF. CDR3 sequence (DNA): TGTGCCAGCAGTTTAAACACCTACGAGCAGTACTTC.

This clonotype was counted ten times or more. The gene calls are TRBV19 and TRBJ1-5; no definite D call. Germline V gives CDR1 LNHDA, CDR2 SQIVND (reference sequence). The CDR3 totals 12 residues. V was clipped by 6 bases and J by 7 bases, with 10 bases between them. The CDR3 loop is CASSLNGQPQHF. CDR3 DNA: TGTGCCAGTAGCCTCAACGGACAGCCCCAGCATTTT.

This clonotype was recorded at least ten times. V is TRBV7-3 and J is TRBJ2-2; a weak D match, TRBD1 (6 bases). The germline V gene has CDR1 SGHTA and CDR2 FQGTGA. Trimming left V 5 bases short and J 2 bases short, with 15 bases between. The CDR3 has 16 residues. Written as DNA, the CDR3 is TGTGCCAGCAGCGCCGGACAGATTCTAAACACCGGGGAGCTGTTTTTT. Its protein is CASSAGQILNTGELFF.

This clonotype appeared many times. One end of the junction is discordant with germline, which a read error may explain. The V and J genes are TRBV5-1 and TRBJ2-2; the D call may be TRBD1 or TRBD2 (5 bases each). The germline CDR1 and CDR2 sequences are SGHRS and YFSETQ. This CDR3 comprises 15 residues. The CDR3: CASSLGTTNTGELFF. CDR3 sequence (DNA): TGTGCCAGCAGCTTGGGGACGACGAACACCGGGGAGCTGTTTTTT.

This clonotype was detected ten times or more. V is TRBV20-1 and J is TRBJ1-2; D not resolved. Germline-derived CDR1 and CDR2 are DFQATT and SNEGSKA (reference sequence). The CDR3 consists of 12 residues. Trimming shortened V by 5 bases and J by 0 bases, and 7 bases separated the two germline ends. The CDR3 DNA reads as TGCAGTGCTCGGGGATCTAACTATGGCTACACCTTC. Translating it yields CSARGSNYGYTF.

This sequence joins TRBV19 and TRBJ1-3; no firm D call. The length of the CDR3 is 15 residues. Germline CDR1 and CDR2: LNHDA and SQIVND (reference sequence). V lost 5 bases, J lost 1 base, and 12 bases lay in between. CDR3 sequence: CASSVGWLSGNTIYF. As DNA, the CDR3 is TGTGCCAGTAGTGTAGGATGGTTATCTGGAAACACCATATATTTT.

The CDR3: CASSLAAGGLRSNEQFF. In nucleotides, the CDR3 is TGCGCCAGCAGCTTGGCAGCGGGAGGGCTTAGAAGTAATGAGCAGTTCTTC. The chain combines TRBV5-1 with TRBJ2-1; 10 bases align to TRBD2. Germline CDR1 SGHRS, CDR2 YFSETQ. The CDR3 spans 17 residues. J was trimmed by 7 bases and V by 0 bases; bases with no gene match: 10.

The chain has TRBV6-1 and TRBJ2-1, with 13 bases aligning to TRBD2. CDR3 length equals 16 residues. Trimming cost V 6 bases and J 7 bases; bases outside gene matches: 9. From germline, CDR1 is MNHNS and CDR2 SASEGT. As DNA, the CDR3 is TGTGCCAGCAGCCCACCTGGGACTAGCGGGGCAAATGAGCAGTTCTTC. Translation gives CASSPPGTSGANEQFF.

The chain employs TRBV18 and TRBJ2-1, with 16 bases lining up with TRBD2. The trim removed 0 bases at V and 9 bases at J, leaving 5 bases unmatched. CDR1 and CDR2 from the germline V gene are KGHSH and LQKENI. This CDR3 has 17 amino acids. CDR3: CASSPPGLAGGHGEQFF. Written as DNA, the CDR3 is TGTGCCAGCTCACCACCGGGACTAGCGGGGGGGCATGGTGAGCAGTTCTTC.

As to this clonotype: A much larger clone differs from this one at a single base, so this may be a read error. This rearrangement joins TRBV14 to TRBJ2-2; 7 bases are shared with TRBD1. The CDR3 is 16 residues long. Germline CDR1 and CDR2: SGHDN and FVKESK. This chain's CDR3 is CASGQPTGSWTGELFF. The CDR3 region has the DNA TGTGCCAGCGGCCAACCGACAGGGAGTTGGACCGGGGAGCTGTTTTTT.

This clonotype was seen more than once but under ten times. The rearrangement joins TRBV30 to TRBJ1-1; a weak D match, TRBD1 (6 bases). The V end lost 3 bases, the J end lost 10 bases, and 15 bases lay between the germline ends. Germline V gives CDR1 GTSNPN, CDR2 SVGIG (reference sequence). CDR3 length: 12 amino acids. This CDR3 is CAWRRTADVAFF. The DNA for the CDR3 is TGTGCCTGGAGACGGACAGCTGATGTAGCTTTCTTT.

There are many counts of this clonotype. V is TRBV9 and J is TRBJ2-7, with 11 bases fitting TRBD2. Trimming removed 0 bases from V and 3 bases from J; junction bases left unmatched: 5. This CDR3 region has 16 residues. Germline V gives CDR1 SGDLS, CDR2 YYNGEE. The CDR3 loop is CASSVGGLAEVYEQYF. The CDR3 DNA reads TGTGCCAGCAGCGTAGGGGGACTAGCGGAAGTCTACGAGCAGTACTTC.

This clonotype was seen ten or more times. The chain employs TRBV7-2 and TRBJ2-2, with 11 positions matching TRBD2. The CDR3 runs 16 residues. V lost 7 bases and J lost 4; bases outside the gene matches: 8. Germline lookup yields CDR1 SGHTA and CDR2 FQGNSA. CDR3 coding DNA: TGTGCCAGCACCCCCACTAGCGGGAGTTTCACCGGGGAGCTGTTTTTT. It translates to CASTPTSGSFTGELFF. Variable domain in full (rest from reference TRBV7-2 and TRBJ2-2): GAGVSQSPSNKVTEKGKDVELRCDPISGHTALYWYRQSLGQGLEFLIYFQGNSAPDKSGLPSDRFSAERTGGSVSTLTIQRTQQEDSAVYLCASTPTSGSFTGELFFGEGSRLTVL.

Ten or more counts support this clonotype. The chain carries TRBV14 and TRBJ1-5; 10 bases fit TRBD1. The CDR3 loop spans 14 amino acids. CDR1 and CDR2 (germline): SGHDN, FVKESK. V was pared by 1 base and J by 6 bases, with 0 bases of the junction left unmatched. CDR3 sequence: CASSQGQGAQPQHF. CDR3 bases: TGTGCCAGCAGCCAAGGACAGGGGGCTCAGCCCCAGCATTTT.

This clonotype was seen once. The CDR3 here is CASSTQGGLAYEQYF. The DNA for the CDR3 is TGTGCCAGTAGTACACAAGGGGGACTAGCCTACGAGCAGTACTTC. The chain uses TRBV19 and TRBJ2-7, with 8 nucleotides matching TRBD2. Germline assignment: CDR1 LNHDA and CDR2 SQIVND (reference sequence). V was clipped by 4 bases and J by 2 bases; unmatched bases: 7. There are 15 residues in the CDR3.

At least ten counts were recorded for this clonotype. This rearrangement joins TRBV12-3 or TRBV12-4 to TRBJ2-7, with TRBD2 matching 7 bases. This CDR3 is 12 amino acids long. V gave up 7 bases and J gave up 3 bases; unmatched junction bases: 3. CDR3 amino acids: CASTASGYEQYF. The DNA of the CDR3 is TGTGCCAGCACCGCTAGCGGCTACGAGCAGTACTTC.

This clonotype occurred many times. The genes are TRBV7-9 and TRBJ2-7; 9 positions agree with TRBD1. The germline gives CDR1 SEHNR, CDR2 FQNEAQ (reference sequence). The length of the CDR3 is 13 residues. With 2 bases clipped from V and 5 bases from J, the junction kept 1 base outside the gene matches. CDR3 sequence (DNA): TGTGCCAGCAGCTTACGGACAGGGGACGAGCAGTACTTC. This gives the protein CASSLRTGDEQYF.

The chain carries TRBV6-5 and TRBJ2-1; maybe TRBD1 (6 bases). Germline CDR1 reads MNHEY; CDR2 reads SVGAGI. The CDR3 extends over 17 amino acids. V lost 4 bases to trimming and J lost 4 bases, with 20 bases between them. The CDR3 DNA is TGTGCCAGCAGTTCCTACCACAGCTATCAGGGGTACAATGAGCAGTTCTTC. Translating gives CASSSYHSYQGYNEQFF.

This clonotype was picked up many times. The chain uses TRBV5-1 and TRBJ1-1; D is possibly TRBD1 (5 bases). The CDR3 contains 11 residues. V lost 0 bases and J 8 bases, leaving 5 bases between the germline ends. The V gene's germline CDR1 is SGHRS and CDR2 YFSETQ. The CDR3 DNA sequence: TGCGCCAGCAGCTTGGACAGGGAAGCTTTCTTT. This gives the protein CASSLDREAFF. The whole variable domain, filled in from reference TRBV5-1 and TRBJ1-1, reads KAGVTQTPRYLIKTRGQQVTLSCSPISGHRSVSWYQQTPGQGLQFLFEYFSETQRNKGNFPGRFSGRQFSNSRSEMNVSTLELGDSALYLCASSLDREAFFGQGTRLTVV.

V usage is TRBV6-5 and J usage is TRBJ2-3; the match to TRBD2 covers 7 bases. The germline CDR1 and CDR2 sequences are MNHEY and SVGAGI. CDR3 length: 14 residues. The junction had 3 bases not matched to a gene; V was cut back by 4 bases and J by 2 bases. The CDR3 is CASSWGDYTDTQYF. CDR3 sequence (DNA): TGTGCCAGCAGTTGGGGGGACTACACAGATACGCAGTATTTT.

This clonotype was detected many times. The chain has TRBV5-1 and TRBJ1-1; D call uncertain. The CDR3 runs 15 residues. V lost 0 bases to trimming and J lost 1 base, with 10 bases between them. Germline CDR1 and CDR2: SGHRS and YFSETQ. CDR3 sequence: CASSLEGSRNTEAFF. The CDR3 nucleotides read TGCGCCAGCAGCTTGGAAGGCAGCCGGAACACTGAAGCTTTCTTT.

This clonotype was recorded many times. Here the CDR3 reads CSAPPGGNQPQHF. CDR3 coding DNA: TGCAGTGCCCCTCCGGGCGGCAATCAGCCCCAGCATTTT. The rearrangement uses TRBV20-1 and TRBJ1-5; no reliable D call. The V end lost 6 bases, the J end lost 2 bases, and 11 bases lay between the germline ends. CDR3 length: 13 amino acids. Germline values: CDR1 DFQATT, CDR2 SNEGSKA (reference sequence).

This clonotype was recorded at least ten times. The rearrangement joins TRBV5-4 to TRBJ2-1; 7 nucleotides align to TRBD2. Losses at the gene ends were 4 bases for V and 1 base for J; bases not matched to a gene: 5. Germline V gene data show CDR1 as SGHNT and CDR2 as YYREEE (reference sequence). This CDR3 has 15 amino acids. CDR3 coding DNA: TGTGCCAGCAGCCGTACTAGCGAATCCTACAATGAGCAGTTCTTC. Residues: CASSRTSESYNEQFF. The full variable domain, rest sourced from reference TRBV5-4 and TRBJ2-1, is ETGVTQSPTHLIKTRGQQVTLRCSSQSGHNTVSWYQQALGQGPQFIFQYYREEENGRGNFPPRFSGLQFPNYSSELNVNALELDDSALYLCASSRTSESYNEQFFGPGTRLTVL.

As regards this clonotype: A much larger clone differs from this one at a single base, so this may be a read error. The gene calls are TRBV28 and TRBJ1-1, with TRBD1 as a possible D gene (5 bases). The CDR3 has 14 amino acids. V was pared by 6 bases and J by 0 bases, with 11 bases between. The germline CDR1 and CDR2 sequences are MDHEN and SYDVKM. The CDR3 DNA reads as TGTGCCAGCAGCTCCGGGGCCCTGAACACTGAAGCTTTCTTT. It encodes CASSSGALNTEAFF. The complete variable domain, with remaining parts taken from reference TRBV28 and TRBJ1-1, reads DVKVTQSSRYLVKRTGEKVFLECVQDMDHENMFWYRQDPGLGLRLIYFSYDVKMKEKGDIPEGYSVSREKKERFSLILESASTNQTSMYLCASSSGALNTEAFFGQGTRLTVV.